These T cell receptor beta chains were read from a single sample in a study of T cell repertoires in cytomegalovirus infection. Via MiXCR, TCRdb re-called the reads, giving one row per CDR3 protein. The table records 150,000 to 200,000 distinct CDR3 sequences, roughly 19% of them present only once. Sequencing was performed on PBMCs. These receptor sequences come from a human donor in good health (CMV status not recorded). Some clones in this sample may be carry-over from other donors' samples. Each CDR3 is given with its conserved first and last residue. The D gene is left open where the match is weak. Clone size is stated in some rows and not others, as once, few, many or a class when expanded.

j_gene	abundance	v_gene	d_gene	CDR3nt	CDR3aa
TRBJ2-1	many	TRBV7-6	.	TGTGCCAGCAGCTTAGATGCGCTTAGCTCCTACAATGAGCAGTTCTTC	CASSLDALSSYNEQFF
TRBJ1-3	.	TRBV9	.	TGTGCCAGCAGCGTAGCGGGATCTGGAAACACCATATATTTT	CASSVAGSGNTIYF
TRBJ1-5	.	TRBV2	.	TGTGCCAGCAGTGATAAAGGCCCCGGTTGGCCCCAGCATTTT	CASSDKGPGWPQHF
TRBJ2-3	many	TRBV7-2	TRBD2	TGTGCCAGCAGCTCCCGCCGGGAGGTCCTCACAGATACGCAGTATTTT	CASSSRREVLTDTQYF
TRBJ1-3	few	TRBV10-3	.	TGTGCCATCAGGACGGAAACCTCTGGAAACACCATATATTTT	CAIRTETSGNTIYF
TRBJ2-3	.	TRBV7-2	TRBD2	TGTGCCAGCAGCTTAGGGACTAGCGGGAGGGGGAGCACAGATACGCAGTATTTT	CASSLGTSGRGSTDTQYF
TRBJ1-2	.	TRBV19	.	TGTGCCAGTAGTATAGATCAGGGGAGGAATGGCTACACCTTC	CASSIDQGRNGYTF
TRBJ2-1	few	TRBV19	TRBD2	TGTGCCAGTTGTTTGCGGGAGAATGGCTACAATGAGCAGTTCTTC	CASCLRENGYNEQFF
TRBJ2-7	few	TRBV2	.	TGTGCCAGCAGTGAAGCAGGTGCCTACGAGCAGTACTTC	CASSEAGAYEQYF
TRBJ1-5	many	TRBV7-2	.	TGTGCCAGCAGCTTAGCGCTGTGGCAGTCGGGGCAGCCCCAGCATTTT	CASSLALWQSGQPQHF
TRBJ1-1	.	TRBV6-1	TRBD1	TGTGCCAGCAGCCTATTTGGACAGGAGTCCCTGAACACTGAAGCTTTCTTT	CASSLFGQESLNTEAFF
TRBJ2-3	few	TRBV6-5	.	TGTCCGCCCAAGCAGAACGGACAGCTAACTAGCACAGATACGCAGTATTTT	CPPKQNGQLTSTDTQYF
TRBJ2-1	.	TRBV6-5	.	TGTGCCAGCAGTTCTCCGGGACCAACTAGGGATGAGCAGTTCTTC	CASSSPGPTRDEQFF
TRBJ2-5	few	TRBV11-2	TRBD1	TGTGCCAGCAGTCCGACGTTGGGACAGGGGGGCCAAGAGACCCAGTACTTC	CASSPTLGQGGQETQYF
TRBJ1-5	many	TRBV7-2	.	TGTGCCAGCAGCGGGGGGGGCAGAGTACCCCAGCATTTT	CASSGGGRVPQHF